This entry is about one T cell receptor (beta chain). Its target is unknown. The sample comes from a study of shared clonotypes between healthy human individuals. The germline gives CDR1 SEHNR, CDR2 FQNEAQ (reference sequence). Unmatched junction bases numbered 9, after V lost 7 bases and J lost 4 bases. This CDR3 has 15 residues. Findings of the study overall: Memory subsets had estimated richness that was generally smaller than that of naive subsets.

DNA at about 210 ng, 25,000 to 35,000 T cell genomes, went into sorted-subset replicate PCRs. This table comes from immunoSEQ multiplex PCR, and its TCRdb copy is limited to in-frame clones, with some not included. The table records about 690,000 clones, less than 95% of them present only once. The study enrolled healthy HIV-negative adults without recent acute infections or vaccinations as donors. The TCR comes from a man younger than 30 in good health. Some clones in this sample may be carry-over from other donors' samples. Sample: memory CD8+ T cells from PBMCs. As for subset: CD45RO+ cells pooled with CCR7-negative TemRA cells. The genes are TRBV7-9 and TRBJ2-2, with 7 positions matching TRBD2. The CDR3 reads CASIPPGGVTGELFF. CDR3 bases: TGTGCCAGCATCCCACCGGGGGGAGTCACCGGGGAGCTGTTTTTT.